These 19 T cell receptor beta chains came from one sample sequenced in a study of blood T cell repertoires in COVID-19. The table came from immunoSEQ multiplex PCR; TCRdb's copy has only in-frame clones and leaves some out. The sample includes about 74,000 clones, around nine tenths of them seen just once. The source material was peripheral blood. All receptors come from a woman of 80 years or more with active or convalescent COVID-19.

The chain employs TRBV5-5 and TRBJ2-3; 8 bases are a match to TRBD2. The germline gives CDR1 SGHKS, CDR2 YYEKEE (reference sequence). Trimming removed 2 bases from V and 8 bases from J; junction bases left unmatched: 10. This CDR3 comprises 15 residues. The CDR3 loop reads CASSLGAGGWGTQYF. The CDR3 region has the DNA TGTGCCAGCAGCTTAGGGGCGGGAGGATGGGGTACGCAGTATTTT.

The rearrangement uses TRBV5-1 and TRBJ2-7, with D possibly TRBD2 on 6 matching bases. This CDR3 contains 12 residues. Trimming stripped 3 bases from V and 5 bases from J, with 9 bases between. Germline CDR1 and CDR2: SGHRS and YFSETQ. The CDR3 sequence: CASSSSSDEQYF. Here the CDR3 DNA reads TGCGCCAGCAGCTCCTCTAGCGACGAGCAGTACTTC. Drawing the rest from reference TRBV5-1 and TRBJ2-7, the complete variable domain is KAGVTQTPRYLIKTRGQQVTLSCSPISGHRSVSWYQQTPGQGLQFLFEYFSETQRNKGNFPGRFSGRQFSNSRSEMNVSTLELGDSALYLCASSSSSDEQYFGPGTRLTVT.

V usage is TRBV19 and J usage is TRBJ1-2; weak D call: TRBD1 (5 bases). V lost 5 bases and J 7 bases, leaving 14 bases between the germline ends. In germline, CDR1 is LNHDA, CDR2 SQIVND (reference sequence). The CDR3 consists of 13 residues. In nucleotides, the CDR3 is TGTGCCAGTAGTCAGACGGGGGTTGGTGGCTACACCTTC. Its translation: CASSQTGVGGYTF.

The chain uses TRBV5-4 and TRBJ1-1, with TRBD1 matching over 7 bases. The V and J ends lost 4 bases and 7 bases, in that order; junction bases with no gene match: 7. In germline, CDR1 is SGHNT, CDR2 YYREEE (reference sequence). The CDR3 runs to 13 residues. This CDR3 is CASSLGTEGEAFF. The CDR3 DNA follows: TGTGCCAGCAGCCTGGGGACAGAAGGTGAAGCTTTCTTT.

The V and J genes are TRBV2 and TRBJ1-5; D gene unclear. Germline V gives CDR1 SNHLY, CDR2 FYNNEI. V lost 7 bases and J lost 0, with 7 bases in between. The CDR3 has 13 amino acids. CDR3 sequence (DNA): TGTGCCAGCAAGGAGATTAGCAATCAGCCCCAGCATTTT. Its translation is CASKEISNQPQHF.

This clone was counted once. The chain uses TRBV10-3 and TRBJ2-1; possibly TRBD2 for D (6 bases). The CDR3 is 13 amino acids. Between the trimmed V and J ends, which lost 4 bases and 5 bases, there was a span of 9 bases. The germline CDR1 and CDR2 sequences are ENHRY and SYGVKD. CDR3 loop: CAISVRGNNEQFF. DNA for the CDR3: TGTGCCATCAGTGTACGGGGGAACAATGAGCAGTTCTTC.

J is TRBJ1-2 and V is TRBV6-2 or TRBV6-3, with D perhaps matching TRBD1 (5 bases). This CDR3 is built from 15 residues. The V and J ends lost 0 bases and 5 bases respectively, with 13 bases between them. The germline V gene has CDR1 MNHEY and CDR2 SVGEGT. Here the CDR3 DNA reads TGTGCCAGCAGTTACTCGAGGACAAGTCCTTATGGCTACACCTTC. It encodes CASSYSRTSPYGYTF.

J is TRBJ1-4 and V is TRBV19; 8 nucleotides line up with TRBD1. The CDR3 consists of 18 residues. J lost 7 bases, V lost 6 bases, and 19 bases had no gene match. CDR1 and CDR2 from the germline V gene are LNHDA and SQIVND (reference sequence). The CDR3 region is CASSSWPGTGIRGEKLFF. The CDR3 DNA sequence: TGTGCCAGTAGCAGTTGGCCCGGGACAGGCATCCGGGGTGAAAAACTGTTTTTT.

The J gene is TRBJ2-1, the V gene TRBV7-2, with 7 positions matching TRBD1. The CDR3 runs 15 residues. Per germline, CDR1 SGHTA and CDR2 FQGNSA. V trimming: 5 bases; J trimming: 9 bases; junction bases outside the gene matches: 13. CDR3 in amino acids: CASSPVIAGGGEQFF. The CDR3, as DNA: TGTGCCAGCAGCCCCGTCATAGCAGGGGGTGGTGAGCAGTTCTTC.

The sample holds one count of this clone. The rearrangement links TRBV3-1 (or the pseudogene TRBV3-2) to TRBJ1-5, with a weak D call TRBD1 (6 bases). This CDR3 has 15 amino acids. The V gene's germline CDR1 is LGHDT and CDR2 YNNKEL (reference sequence). V lost 1 base and J 3 bases, leaving 10 bases between the germline ends. Here the CDR3 reads CASSQGAGDNQPQHF. The CDR3 nucleotides read TGTGCCAGCAGCCAAGGGGCAGGGGACAATCAGCCCCAGCATTTT.

The V and J genes are TRBV7-2 and TRBJ2-7, with 10 bases aligning to TRBD2. Trimming cost V 5 bases and J 3 bases; bases outside gene matches: 7. The CDR3 has 15 amino acids. Germline-derived CDR1 and CDR2 are SGHTA and FQGNSA. In nucleotides, the CDR3 is TGTGCCAGCAGCCAAGCGGGGGGGGACAACTACGAGCAGTACTTC. The encoded protein is CASSQAGGDNYEQYF. The full variable domain, completed using reference TRBV7-2 and TRBJ2-7, is GAGVSQSPSNKVTEKGKDVELRCDPISGHTALYWYRQSLGQGLEFLIYFQGNSAPDKSGLPSDRFSAERTGGSVSTLTIQRTQQEDSAVYLCASSQAGGDNYEQYFGPGTRLTVT.

The chain links TRBV4-1 to TRBJ1-2; TRBD1 might be the D (5 bases). This CDR3 has 14 amino acids. Germline V gives CDR1 MGHRA, CDR2 YSYEKL. The V end lost 1 base, the J end lost 7 bases, and 13 bases lay between the germline ends. CDR3 in DNA: TGCGCCAGCAGCCAAGTGTCAGGGCTCGGTGGCTACACCTTC. It yields the protein CASSQVSGLGGYTF.

The chain employs TRBV5-1 and TRBJ2-3, with 7 nucleotides matching TRBD2. The length of the CDR3 is 16 residues. With 3 bases clipped from V and 0 bases from J, the junction kept 7 bases outside the gene matches. Looked up from germline, CDR1 is SGHRS and CDR2 is YFSETQ. CDR3 residues: CASSSLAPASTDTQYF. The CDR3 coding sequence is TGCGCCAGCAGCTCACTAGCGCCGGCAAGCACAGATACGCAGTATTTT.

The chain employs TRBV5-1 and TRBJ1-5, with 8 bases aligning to TRBD1. V was clipped by 1 base and J by 5 bases; unmatched bases: 5. The CDR3 extends over 15 amino acids. Germline values: CDR1 SGHRS, CDR2 YFSETQ. CDR3 coding DNA: TGCGCCAGCAGCTTGAGACAGGGGACTGATCAGCCCCAGCATTTT. Residues: CASSLRQGTDQPQHF.

V gene TRBV10-3 combines with J gene TRBJ2-1, with a possible D match to TRBD1 (6 bases). Trimming left V 5 bases short and J 4 bases short, with 15 bases between. Looked up from germline, CDR1 is ENHRY and CDR2 is SYGVKD. The CDR3 covers 15 residues. The CDR3 DNA sequence: TGTGCCATCAGTTGGGTGGGGGCCTCGTACAATGAGCAGTTCTTC. Translating it yields CAISWVGASYNEQFF.

The chain is built from TRBV3-1 (or the pseudogene TRBV3-2) and TRBJ2-3; TRBD2 matches 13 bases. The CDR3 sequence is 18 residues long. From germline, CDR1 is LGHDT and CDR2 YNNKEL (reference sequence). Losses at the gene ends were 1 base for V and 3 bases for J; bases not matched to a gene: 7. In nucleotides, the CDR3 is TGTGCCAGCAGCCAAGGGTCCACTAGCGGGGGGGAGACAGATACGCAGTATTTT. Translated: CASSQGSTSGGETDTQYF.

This chain uses TRBV9 with TRBJ1-1; D might be TRBD1 (5 bases). Germline values: CDR1 SGDLS, CDR2 YYNGEE. The V end was cut by 3 bases, the J end by 4 bases, with 16 bases between. The CDR3 contains 15 residues. The CDR3 sequence: CASSASSGGITEAFF. In DNA form, the CDR3 reads TGTGCCAGCAGCGCCTCCAGTGGGGGGATCACTGAAGCTTTCTTT.

The rearrangement links TRBV29-1 to TRBJ1-2; maybe TRBD1 (5 bases). The CDR3 length is 12 residues. Trimming removed 3 bases from V and 6 bases from J, with 11 bases in between. CDR1 is SQVTM, CDR2 ANQGSEA, per germline. CDR3 bases: TGCAGCGTTGAGAAGGGAGGGGATGGCTACACCTTC. Encoded protein: CSVEKGGDGYTF. The full variable domain, completed using reference TRBV29-1 and TRBJ1-2, is SAVISQKPSRDICQRGTSLTIQCQVDSQVTMMFWYRQQPGQSLTLIATANQGSEATYESGFVIDKFPISRPNLTFSTLTVSNMSPEDSSIYLCSVEKGGDGYTFGSGTRLTVV.

The chain uses TRBV3-1 (or the pseudogene TRBV3-2) and TRBJ1-1, with a possible D match to TRBD1 (5 bases). CDR1 and CDR2 (germline): LGHDT, YNNKEL (reference sequence). The CDR3 has 16 residues. Trimming took 0 bases from V and 3 from J, leaving 14 bases between them. In DNA form, the CDR3 reads TGTGCCAGCAGCCAAGACCGGACACTGAAACACACTGAAGCTTTCTTT. It is translated as CASSQDRTLKHTEAFF.